These 21 T cell receptor beta chains were all obtained from the same sample, sequenced in a study of T cells after yellow fever vaccination. TCRdb re-called the 5' RACE reads through MiXCR, storing one row per CDR3 protein. The sample consists of 350,000 or so distinct CDR3 sequences, roughly 7.5% of them appearing once. The sample consisted of PBMCs, taken approximately 40 days after the first yellow fever vaccination. The receptors shown here come from a man aged 18 to 35 who received the YFV17D yellow fever vaccine.

This clonotype was seen many times. V and J are TRBV18 and TRBJ2-3; D remains ambiguous. The CDR3 contains 13 residues. V was shortened by 8 bases and J by 0 bases, with 9 bases between the two germline ends. Germline-derived CDR1 and CDR2 are KGHSH and LQKENI. The CDR3 is CASSPPSTDTQYF. The CDR3 DNA sequence: TGTGCCAGCAGCCCCCCTAGCACAGATACGCAGTATTTT.

This clonotype was observed many times. The V and J genes are TRBV7-3 and TRBJ2-7; D may correspond to TRBD1 or TRBD2 (5 bases each). Germline V gene lookup returns CDR1 SGHTA and CDR2 FQGTGA. V lost 5 bases and J lost 4, with 12 bases in between. The CDR3 contains 13 residues. In DNA, the CDR3 is TGTGCCAGCAGCCGGGACGCCGGATACGAGCAGTACTTC. Translated: CASSRDAGYEQYF.

The chain carries TRBV7-9 and TRBJ2-7; TRBD1 matches 8 bases. V lost 5 bases, J lost 6 bases, and 12 bases stayed unmatched. The length of the CDR3 is 15 residues. Germline-derived CDR1 and CDR2 are SEHNR and FQNEAQ (reference sequence). For the CDR3, the DNA is TGTGCCAGCAGCCCCCGAGGGGACAGGTGGGGCGAGCAGTACTTC. This translates into CASSPRGDRWGEQYF.

This clonotype was recorded a few times. The gene calls are TRBV12-3 or TRBV12-4 and TRBJ1-2; 7 bases are shared with TRBD1. The CDR3 runs to 14 residues. With 7 bases clipped from V and 4 bases from J, the junction kept 9 bases outside the gene matches. The chain's CDR3 is CASILGQETYGYTF. The CDR3 DNA is TGTGCCAGCATCCTAGGACAGGAAACCTATGGCTACACCTTC.

The DNA for the CDR3 is TGTGCCAGCAACCCGGGACTGAACACCGGGGAGCTGTTTTTT. It is translated as CASNPGLNTGELFF. The J gene is TRBJ2-2, the V gene TRBV7-2; possibly TRBD2 for D (6 bases). Trimming took 7 bases from V and 1 from J, leaving 10 bases between them. The CDR3 has 14 amino acids. Germline V lookup: CDR1 SGHTA, CDR2 FQGNSA.

This clonotype was seen a few times. The chain employs TRBV7-2 and TRBJ2-2; tentatively, D is TRBD2 (5 bases). Trimming took off 5 bases at V and 7 bases at J, with 23 bases between the two ends. Germline V gene sequence: CDR1 SGHTA, CDR2 FQGNSA. The CDR3 spans 17 residues. The DNA of the CDR3 is TGTGCCAGCAGCCCCTCCGGAGGACCCGGAGGTGGCGGGGAGCTGTTTTTT. It encodes CASSPSGGPGGGGELFF.

This clonotype has only a few counts. The CDR3 protein is CASSIPGAYEQYV. The CDR3 coding sequence is TGTGCCAGCAGCATACCGGGAGCCTACGAGCAGTACGTC. The chain links TRBV7-2 to TRBJ2-7; the D gene is possibly TRBD2 (6 bases). Germline V gene data show CDR1 as SGHTA and CDR2 as FQGNSA. With 5 bases removed from V and 2 bases from J, the gap between germline ends came to 10 bases. The CDR3 consists of 13 residues.

This clonotype was seen a handful of times. The chain has TRBV7-2 and TRBJ1-1, with 7 bases lining up with TRBD1. The CDR3 totals 13 residues. CDR1 is SGHTA, CDR2 FQGNSA, per germline. V shed 8 bases and J 1 base; nucleotides not matched to a gene: 4. The CDR3 DNA follows: TGTGCCAGCGGGGGACAGCCGAACACTGAAGCTTTCTTT. Its protein product is CASGGQPNTEAFF.

J is TRBJ2-6 and V is TRBV11-2; TRBD1 is a possible D gene (7 bases). V shed 4 bases and J shed 1 base, with 8 bases lying between them. The CDR3 is 15 residues long. Germline V CDR1 and CDR2: SGHAT, FQNNGV. The DNA of the CDR3 is TGTGCCAGCAGCTCAGGGGGGTCTGGGGCCAACGTCCTGACTTTC. It encodes CASSSGGSGANVLTF.

The chain recombines TRBV18 with TRBJ2-5; maybe TRBD1 (5 bases). CDR3 size: 15 residues. V dropped 2 bases and J dropped 1 base, with 11 bases sitting between them. CDR1 and CDR2 (germline): KGHSH, LQKENI. The CDR3 is CASSPSGDSQETQYF. The CDR3 DNA reads TGTGCCAGCTCACCATCCGGAGACAGCCAAGAGACCCAGTACTTC.

The rearrangement joins TRBV7-2 to TRBJ2-1; D could derive from TRBD1 or TRBD2 (6 bases each). Germline CDR1 and CDR2: SGHTA and FQGNSA. The CDR3 spans 15 residues. V lost 2 bases and J lost 3, with 11 bases in between. CDR3 protein: CASSLIRGLYNEQFF. As DNA, the CDR3 is TGTGCCAGCAGCTTAATCAGGGGACTCTACAATGAGCAGTTCTTC.

V gene TRBV20-1 combines with J gene TRBJ2-1, with 7 bases lining up with TRBD2. The CDR3 has 15 amino acids. CDR1 DFQATT and CDR2 SNEGSKA come from the germline V gene (reference sequence). Unmatched junction bases numbered 10, after V lost 6 bases and J lost 2 bases. CDR3 DNA: TGCAGTGCGCCGCCGCCGGGGACTACCTACAATGAGCAGTTCTTC. Translating gives CSAPPPGTTYNEQFF.

As for this clonotype: Compared with germline, one end of the junction differs, possibly owing to a read error. The chain carries TRBV7-2 and TRBJ1-1; the D is unclear. Germline V CDR1 and CDR2: SGHTA, FQGNSA. This CDR3 region has 16 residues. CDR3 amino acids: CASSLVAGLGYTETFF. The CDR3 coding sequence is TGTGCCAGCAGCTTAGTGGCAGGATTGGGCTACACTGAAACTTTCTTT.

This clonotype has just a few counts. This chain links TRBV6-5 with TRBJ2-3; TRBD2 might be the D (6 bases). Germline-derived CDR1 and CDR2 are MNHEY and SVGAGI. This CDR3 is 16 amino acids long. V lost 0 bases, J lost 5 bases, and 15 bases lay in between. The CDR3 nucleotides are TGTGCCAGCAGTTACTCGACGGGAGCTCGGGGAGATACGCAGTATTTT. Translation: CASSYSTGARGDTQYF.

There are a few counts of this clonotype. This sequence joins TRBV12-3 or TRBV12-4 and TRBJ2-7; the D is unclear. The germline V and J ends were trimmed by 5 bases and 3 bases, with 8 bases remaining between them. The CDR3 runs 12 residues. CDR3 coding DNA: TGTGCCAGCAGTCAAAGGAACTACGAGCAGTACTTC. This encodes CASSQRNYEQYF.

This clonotype was seen more than once but under ten times. The chain links TRBV5-5 to TRBJ2-7, with 7 bases identical to TRBD1. The germline V gene has CDR1 SGHKS and CDR2 YYEKEE (reference sequence). The V segment lost 2 bases and the J segment 2 bases; nucleotides outside the gene matches: 7. This CDR3 region has 15 residues. This CDR3 is CASSFNGQDTYEQYF. The CDR3 nucleotides read TGTGCCAGCAGCTTTAATGGACAGGACACCTACGAGCAGTACTTC.

In this sample, this clonotype turned up a few times. This chain joins TRBV5-1 and TRBJ1-1, with D unclear. V dropped 1 base and J dropped 4 bases, with 14 bases sitting between them. The CDR3 is made up of 15 amino acids. CDR1 and CDR2 (germline): SGHRS, YFSETQ. CDR3 DNA: TGCGCCAGCAGCTTGTTTGGGATCGTCGGCACTGAAGCTTTCTTT. Its translation: CASSLFGIVGTEAFF. The entire variable domain, with the rest obtained from reference TRBV5-1 and TRBJ1-1, is as follows: KAGVTQTPRYLIKTRGQQVTLSCSPISGHRSVSWYQQTPGQGLQFLFEYFSETQRNKGNFPGRFSGRQFSNSRSEMNVSTLELGDSALYLCASSLFGIVGTEAFFGQGTRLTVV.

This clonotype was observed a few times. The CDR3 loop is CASSQDRTDSSYNEQFF. The CDR3 nucleotides read TGCGCCAGCAGCCAAGACAGGACGGACAGCTCCTACAATGAGCAGTTCTTC. The chain couples TRBV4-1 to TRBJ2-1; TRBD1 might be the D (6 bases). The germline CDR1 and CDR2 sequences are MGHRA and YSYEKL. The CDR3 runs to 17 residues. Trimming took off 0 bases at V and 0 bases at J, with 12 bases between the two ends.

This clonotype was seen a handful of times. The genes are TRBV20-1 and TRBJ1-2, with TRBD1 matching 7 bases. The CDR3 has 12 amino acids. CDR1 DFQATT and CDR2 SNEGSKA come from the germline V gene (reference sequence). V lost 3 bases to trimming and J lost 4 bases; unmatched junction nucleotides: 2. The CDR3 sequence: CSARGDSYGYTF. The DNA for the CDR3 is TGCAGTGCTAGGGGGGACAGCTATGGCTACACCTTC.

The rearrangement joins TRBV18 to TRBJ2-7, with no clear D. Germline CDR1 and CDR2: KGHSH and LQKENI. The CDR3 extends over 11 amino acids. V lost 5 bases and J 2 bases, leaving 4 bases between the germline ends. The DNA for the CDR3 is TGTGCCAGCTCAGGTACCTACGAGCAGTACTTC. Encoded protein: CASSGTYEQYF. Supplemented by reference TRBV18 and TRBJ2-7, the full variable domain reads NAGVMQNPRHLVRRRGQEARLRCSPMKGHSHVYWYRQLPEEGLKFMVYLQKENIIDESGMPKERFSAEFPKEGPSILRIQQVVRGDSAAYFCASSGTYEQYFGPGTRLTVT.

The gene calls are TRBV4-1 and TRBJ1-6, with no clear D. V was trimmed by 4 bases and J by 5 bases, leaving 21 bases between them. The CDR3 consists of 18 residues. The V gene's germline CDR1 is MGHRA and CDR2 YSYEKL. This CDR3 reads CASSRTRVGGDHNSPLHF. For the CDR3, the DNA is TGCGCCAGCAGCCGAACACGAGTGGGAGGCGACCATAATTCACCCCTCCACTTT.